What follows are 23 T cell receptor beta chains derived from one specimen sequenced in a study of graft-versus-host responses after intestinal transplantation. Their antigens are not known. The method was immunoSEQ multiplex PCR; TCRdb's version includes in-frame clones alone and lacks a portion of them. The table includes some 110,000 clones, roughly 93% detected once. Sequenced here: unstimulated CD8+ T cells sorted from spleen or lymph node cells, sampled before transplant. The receptors were gathered from a human donor who was the organ donor for an intestinal transplant.

The count of this clone is one. V gene TRBV7-9 combines with J gene TRBJ1-1; 9 nucleotides agree with TRBD1. The CDR3 has 14 residues. The germline V gene has CDR1 SEHNR and CDR2 FQNEAQ (reference sequence). The V and J ends lost 10 bases and 4 bases, in that order; junction bases with no gene match: 10. CDR3 sequence reads: CAIIPGQGVTEAFF. The CDR3 bases are TGTGCCATCATTCCGGGACAGGGCGTCACTGAAGCTTTCTTT.

This clone was observed once. The chain has TRBV5-1 and TRBJ2-7, with 7 bases matching TRBD1. Trimming cost V 2 bases and J 0 bases; bases outside gene matches: 8. The CDR3 is 16 residues long. Germline CDR1 reads SGHRS; CDR2 reads YFSETQ. In DNA form, the CDR3 reads TGCGCCAGCAGCTTTGCCGGGACAGTAAGCTCCTACGAGCAGTACTTC. Its translation: CASSFAGTVSSYEQYF. The variable domain in full, with the rest retrieved from reference TRBV5-1 and TRBJ2-7, is KAGVTQTPRYLIKTRGQQVTLSCSPISGHRSVSWYQQTPGQGLQFLFEYFSETQRNKGNFPGRFSGRQFSNSRSEMNVSTLELGDSALYLCASSFAGTVSSYEQYFGPGTRLTVT.

The chain joins TRBV4-1 to TRBJ2-7, with TRBD1 as a possible D gene (5 bases). Germline V gives CDR1 MGHRA, CDR2 YSYEKL. The CDR3 has 15 amino acids. V lost 0 bases and J lost 2, with 11 bases in between. CDR3 coding DNA: TGCGCCAGCAGCCAAGATCTCGACAGAGCCTACGAGCAGTACTTC. Encoded protein: CASSQDLDRAYEQYF.

The V call is TRBV4-3, the J call TRBJ2-2; weak D call: TRBD2 (5 bases). From germline, CDR1 is LGHNA and CDR2 YSLEER. The CDR3 has 17 residues. Trimming shortened V by 0 bases and J by 5 bases, and 16 bases separated the two germline ends. The CDR3 DNA sequence: TGCGCCAGCAGCCAAGAATTGAGGGAGTATGGGACCGGGGAGCTGTTTTTT. It codes for CASSQELREYGTGELFF.

J is TRBJ1-2 and V is TRBV29-1; TRBD1 matches 7 bases. CDR3 length: 11 amino acids. CDR1 is SQVTM, CDR2 ANQGSEA, per germline. Trimming removed 3 bases from V and 7 bases from J; junction bases left unmatched: 2. The CDR3 here is CSVDQGGGYTF. The CDR3 nucleotides are TGCAGCGTTGACCAGGGGGGTGGCTACACCTTC.

The genes are TRBV4-3 and TRBJ2-5, with 7 bases lining up with TRBD2. The CDR3 is made up of 14 amino acids. The trim removed 3 bases at V and 2 bases at J, leaving 3 bases unmatched. Germline V gene data show CDR1 as LGHNA and CDR2 as YSLEER. The CDR3 DNA reads TGCGCCAGCAGCCAGGGGGGGGGACAAGAGACCCAGTACTTC. It translates to CASSQGGGQETQYF.

The CDR3 spells CASKVAGNSYEQYF. The CDR3 DNA reads TGTGCCAGCAAGGTAGCGGGGAACTCCTACGAGCAGTACTTC. The V call is TRBV6-5, the J call TRBJ2-7; 8 bases are a match to TRBD2. The CDR3 spans 14 residues. The V gene's germline CDR1 is MNHEY and CDR2 SVGAGI. V dropped 7 bases and J dropped 0; count of bases not matched to a gene: 5.

The J gene is TRBJ2-5, the V gene TRBV11-2; the match to TRBD2 covers 13 bases. This CDR3 contains 16 residues. Germline values: CDR1 SGHAT, CDR2 FQNNGV. The ends lost 4 bases at V and 1 base at J; junction bases unmatched: 3. The CDR3 nucleotides read TGTGCCAGCAGCTGGACTAGCGGGAGAATCCAAGAGACCCAGTACTTC. Its protein is CASSWTSGRIQETQYF.

This chain joins TRBV10-2 and TRBJ2-4; TRBD2 matches at 14 bases. V was clipped by 7 bases and J by 6 bases; unmatched bases: 8. Per germline, CDR1 WSHSY and CDR2 SAAADI. This CDR3 contains 16 residues. CDR3 DNA sequence: TGCGCCAGCAAAAAGAGAGGACTAGCGGGAGGAAACATTCAGTACTTC. This encodes CASKKRGLAGGNIQYF.

This clone appeared a single time. The chain combines TRBV11-2 with TRBJ2-7; 8 bases map to TRBD2. The CDR3 is 14 amino acids. Trimming took 3 bases from V and 5 from J; bases not matched to a gene: 6. The germline CDR1 and CDR2 sequences are SGHAT and FQNNGV. The CDR3 sequence: CASSFGGEQDEQYF. As DNA, the CDR3 is TGTGCCAGCAGCTTCGGGGGGGAACAGGACGAGCAGTACTTC.

The rearrangement uses TRBV7-2 and TRBJ1-4; weak D call: TRBD1 (5 bases). This CDR3 comprises 19 residues. Trimming left V 2 bases short and J 0 bases short, with 19 bases between. The germline CDR1 and CDR2 sequences are SGHTA and FQGNSA. The CDR3 nucleotides read TGTGCCAGCAGCTTACGGGGACCCCCCCTGGCTGCAACTAATGAAAAACTGTTTTTT. Translated: CASSLRGPPLAATNEKLFF.

This sequence joins TRBV20-1 and TRBJ2-7; no clear D. The CDR3 runs to 11 residues. Trimming pared 3 bases from V and 5 bases from J, leaving 8 bases between. Germline V lookup: CDR1 DFQATT, CDR2 SNEGSKA (reference sequence). CDR3 in amino acids: CSAREPDEQYF. CDR3 nucleotide sequence: TGCAGTGCTAGGGAGCCCGACGAGCAGTACTTC.

The V gene is TRBV7-8, the J gene TRBJ2-2, with 10 bases lining up with TRBD1. The V gene's germline CDR1 is SGHVS and CDR2 FQNEAQ. This CDR3 has 16 amino acids. V was pared by 5 bases and J by 5 bases, with 8 bases of the junction left unmatched. The CDR3 DNA sequence: TGTGCCAGCAGCAAAATGCGGGACAGGGGTACCGGGGAGCTGTTTTTT. Translation gives CASSKMRDRGTGELFF.

The V call is TRBV28, the J call TRBJ2-4; 10 nucleotides agree with TRBD1. V gave up 6 bases and J gave up 0 bases; unmatched junction bases: 5. The CDR3 is made up of 16 amino acids. The germline V gene has CDR1 MDHEN and CDR2 SYDVKM. CDR3 DNA sequence: TGTGCCAGCAGCGGACAGGGGGTATTAGCCAAAAACATTCAGTACTTC. Translating it yields CASSGQGVLAKNIQYF.

This rearrangement joins TRBV9 to TRBJ2-3; D not certain. The length of the CDR3 is 14 residues. Trimming took off 3 bases at V and 4 bases at J, with 12 bases between the two ends. The V gene's germline CDR1 is SGDLS and CDR2 YYNGEE. The CDR3 here is CASSAKITPDTQYF. The CDR3, as DNA: TGTGCCAGCAGCGCAAAGATTACCCCAGATACGCAGTATTTT.

This clone has just one count. V gene TRBV5-1 combines with J gene TRBJ2-1; D gene ambiguous. V gave up 4 bases and J gave up 2 bases, with 16 bases separating them. The CDR3 sequence is 16 residues long. Per germline, CDR1 SGHRS and CDR2 YFSETQ. CDR3 DNA sequence: TGCGCCAGCAGCGACTGGACCAGGACCGCCTACAATGAGCAGTTCTTC. Amino acids: CASSDWTRTAYNEQFF. The full variable domain, in which reference TRBV5-1 and TRBJ2-1 provide the parts outside the CDR3, is KAGVTQTPRYLIKTRGQQVTLSCSPISGHRSVSWYQQTPGQGLQFLFEYFSETQRNKGNFPGRFSGRQFSNSRSEMNVSTLELGDSALYLCASSDWTRTAYNEQFFGPGTRLTVL.

This CDR3 reads CASVALRGPGELFF. The CDR3 region has the DNA TGTGCCAGCGTTGCACTGAGGGGGCCCGGGGAGCTGTTTTTT. The J gene is TRBJ2-2, the V gene TRBV28; 7 bases agree with TRBD1. Losses at the gene ends were 8 bases for V and 6 bases for J; bases not matched to a gene: 9. Germline V gives CDR1 MDHEN, CDR2 SYDVKM. The CDR3 is made up of 14 amino acids.

V and J are TRBV6-1 and TRBJ2-6; 10 bases fit TRBD1. The length of the CDR3 is 19 residues. Germline assignment: CDR1 MNHNS and CDR2 SASEGT. The ends lost 4 bases at V and 0 bases at J; junction bases unmatched: 9. The CDR3 loop reads CASSVGPGQGFSGANVLTF. CDR3 nucleotide sequence: TGTGCCAGCAGTGTCGGACCGGGACAGGGGTTCTCTGGGGCCAACGTCCTGACTTTC.

The chain combines TRBV11-2 with TRBJ2-1; 7 bases line up with TRBD2. Germline V CDR1 and CDR2: SGHAT, FQNNGV. V was clipped by 5 bases and J by 0 bases; unmatched bases: 7. The CDR3 has 16 amino acids. This CDR3 reads CASSNWRGSSYNEQFF. The CDR3 coding sequence is TGTGCCAGCAGCAACTGGCGGGGGAGCTCCTACAATGAGCAGTTCTTC.

The chain combines TRBV20-1 with TRBJ1-2; 8 bases are a match to TRBD1. CDR3 size: 11 residues. After removal of 5 bases from V and 8 bases from J, the junction contained 4 bases not matched to a gene. Germline V CDR1 and CDR2: DFQATT, SNEGSKA (reference sequence). Here the CDR3 reads CSAQGAGGYTF. CDR3 sequence (DNA): TGCAGTGCTCAGGGGGCGGGAGGCTACACCTTC.

The genes are TRBV2 and TRBJ2-7; 9 bases are a match to TRBD2. V was clipped by 6 bases and J by 5 bases; unmatched bases: 14. The CDR3 contains 16 residues. Germline V gene data show CDR1 as SNHLY and CDR2 as FYNNEI. This chain's CDR3 is CASSPGGRTSADEQYF. The DNA for the CDR3 is TGTGCCAGCAGCCCCGGGGGGAGGACTAGCGCCGACGAGCAGTACTTC.

The chain has TRBV11-2 and TRBJ2-5; 10 bases fit TRBD1. Germline V gives CDR1 SGHAT, CDR2 FQNNGV. Trimming cost V 5 bases and J 4 bases; bases outside gene matches: 10. The CDR3 runs 16 residues. This CDR3 reads CASSPPDRGESETQYF. The CDR3, as DNA: TGTGCCAGCAGCCCTCCGGACAGGGGGGAGTCAGAGACCCAGTACTTC.

The genes are TRBV4-2 and TRBJ1-2, with D possibly TRBD1 on 6 matching bases. The CDR3 has 17 amino acids. V lost 2 bases to trimming and J lost 1 base, with 17 bases between them. Germline V gene lookup returns CDR1 LGHNA and CDR2 YNFKEQ. DNA for the CDR3: TGTGCCAGCAGCCAACCTTGGACAGAAGAATTTAACTATGGCTACACCTTC. Amino acids: CASSQPWTEEFNYGYTF.